This TCR beta chain was captured by sequencing in a study of T-cell reconstitution after alpha-beta-depleted transplantation in children. Study-wide findings and caveats: It was newly produced T cells that mostly accounted for T-cell counts and diversity one year after transplant.

Trimming took off 6 bases at V and 10 bases at J, with 18 bases between the two ends. Germline assignment: CDR1 DFQATT and CDR2 SNEGSKA (reference sequence). This CDR3 comprises 13 residues. Using unique molecular identifiers, the investigators prepared the TCRbeta library. Each CDR3 protein gets one entry after TCRdb re-called the PCR reads with MiXCR. The table includes around 700,000 distinct CDR3 sequences, over 10% detected once. This clonotype was observed many times. Antigen unknown. This chain uses TRBV20-1 with TRBJ1-4; D gene ambiguous. This sequence originates from a girl aged 2-15 years with congenital amegakaryocytic thrombocytopenia, due to receive a stem cell transplant. Sample: PBMCs, taken before TCRalphabeta/CD19-depleted stem cell transplant. The CDR3 loop is CSARPVSMGKLFF. The CDR3 DNA is TGCAGTGCAAGACCGGTCTCAATGGGAAAACTGTTTTTT.